The 13 T cell receptor beta chains below were found in one sample sequenced in a study of cytomegalovirus exposure and HLA in healthy donors. The PCR used 60 Vbeta and 13 Jbeta primers. The data were produced by immunoSEQ multiplex PCR, yet TCRdb's version contains in-frame clones alone and is incomplete. Listed are approximately 190,000 clones; approximately 6.4% falls within the top ten. Sequences were obtained from PBMCs. These receptors originate from a man aged 25-45 years in good health and CMV-seronegative.

The chain combines TRBV4-1 with TRBJ2-5; D is undetermined. The DNA matches TRBJ2-7 better at its end, which makes the J call doubtful. The germline V gene has CDR1 MGHRA and CDR2 YSYEKL. This CDR3 spans 12 amino acids. The CDR3 nucleotides are TGCGCCAGCAGCCAATCTGGTCCCGAGCAGTACTTC. Protein sequence: CASSQSGPEQYF.

V is TRBV7-9 and J is TRBJ2-1; 7 nucleotides line up with TRBD1. With 7 bases clipped from V and 4 bases from J, the junction kept 4 bases outside the gene matches. The CDR3 sequence is 13 residues long. CDR1 and CDR2 (germline): SEHNR, FQNEAQ (reference sequence). CDR3 sequence (DNA): TGTGCCAGCAACAGGGGTCTTTACAATGAGCAGTTCTTC. It specifies CASNRGLYNEQFF.

The chain carries TRBV5-1 and TRBJ2-7; 7 positions match TRBD1. J gave up 5 bases and V 3 bases, and 5 bases lay outside the gene matches. Looked up from germline, CDR1 is SGHRS and CDR2 is YFSETQ. The CDR3 runs 13 residues. The DNA of the CDR3 is TGCGCCAGCAGCTCAACAGGGGCCCACGAGCAGTACTTC. Protein product: CASSSTGAHEQYF.

The V and J genes are TRBV19 and TRBJ2-6; TRBD1 matches at 8 bases. After removal of 7 bases from V and 0 bases from J, the junction contained 8 bases not matched to a gene. The CDR3 extends over 17 amino acids. CDR1 LNHDA and CDR2 SQIVND come from the germline V gene (reference sequence). DNA of the CDR3: TGTGCCAGTACCCAGGACAGGGCGAGCTCTGGGGCCAACGTCCTGACTTTC. Translating it yields CASTQDRASSGANVLTF.

V gene TRBV28 combines with J gene TRBJ2-3, with D tentatively TRBD1 (6 bases). Germline CDR1 reads MDHEN; CDR2 reads SYDVKM. V lost 6 bases and J lost 0, with 16 bases in between. The CDR3 totals 16 residues. The CDR3 DNA reads as TGTGCCAGCAGCCGCACAGGGCCCGCTAGCACAGATACGCAGTATTTT. As protein: CASSRTGPASTDTQYF. The full variable domain, its missing parts supplied by reference TRBV28 and TRBJ2-3, is DVKVTQSSRYLVKRTGEKVFLECVQDMDHENMFWYRQDPGLGLRLIYFSYDVKMKEKGDIPEGYSVSREKKERFSLILESASTNQTSMYLCASSRTGPASTDTQYFGPGTRLTVL.

The chain joins TRBV5-5 to TRBJ1-4; D gene unclear. The CDR3 length is 14 residues. V lost 2 bases and J lost 0, with 5 bases in between. Germline V gives CDR1 SGHKS, CDR2 YYEKEE (reference sequence). DNA for the CDR3: TGTGCCAGCAGCTTCGGGACAACTAATGAAAAACTGTTTTTT. It is translated as CASSFGTTNEKLFF.

This rearrangement joins TRBV7-9 to TRBJ2-7; maybe TRBD2 (6 bases). Looked up from germline, CDR1 is SEHNR and CDR2 is FQNEAQ (reference sequence). The V gene lost 1 base and the J gene lost 6 bases, with 13 bases spanning the gap. The CDR3 is 14 amino acids. The CDR3 nucleotides are TGTGCCAGCAGCTTAGATGGTAGGAGGGCCGAGCAGTACTTC. Protein product: CASSLDGRRAEQYF.

The chain is built from TRBV4-1 and TRBJ1-3, with D tentatively TRBD1 (5 bases). The CDR3 extends over 14 amino acids. CDR1 is MGHRA and CDR2 is YSYEKL in the germline V gene. V was pared by 2 bases and J by 5 bases, with 10 bases between. CDR3 in DNA: TGCGCCAGCAGCCAACCGACAGAACGAAACACCATATATTTT. It codes for CASSQPTERNTIYF.

This chain joins TRBV25-1 and TRBJ1-6, with unresolved D. The CDR3 length is 15 residues. Germline CDR1 and CDR2: MGHDK and SYGVNS. With 7 bases removed from V and 0 bases from J, the gap between germline ends came to 10 bases. CDR3: CASMISSSYNSPLHF. The CDR3 coding sequence is TGTGCCAGCATGATTTCGAGCTCCTATAATTCACCCCTCCACTTT.

The chain carries TRBV9 and TRBJ1-2, with 9 bases aligning to TRBD1. The germline V gene has CDR1 SGDLS and CDR2 YYNGEE. V gave up 4 bases and J gave up 6 bases; unmatched junction bases: 16. The CDR3 is 17 residues long. CDR3 in amino acids: CASSPRTGALQSDGYTF. Written as DNA, the CDR3 is TGTGCCAGCAGCCCCAGGACAGGGGCCCTCCAATCGGATGGCTACACCTTC.

This chain links TRBV5-1 with TRBJ2-5; 9 bases are a match to TRBD1. The end of the DNA aligns better with TRBJ2-7, so the J call may be wrong. The CDR3 covers 14 residues. Germline CDR1 reads SGHRS; CDR2 reads YFSETQ. For the CDR3, the DNA is TGCGCCAGCAGCGCGGGACAGGGAGTCTACGAGCAGTACTTC. Translating gives CASSAGQGVYEQYF.

The V gene is TRBV5-1, the J gene TRBJ2-5, with a possible D match to TRBD2 (6 bases). The J call is in doubt because the DNA end fits TRBJ2-7 better. The germline gives CDR1 SGHRS, CDR2 YFSETQ. The CDR3 contains 15 residues. The CDR3 is CASSLNPGGDYEQYF. As DNA, the CDR3 is TGCGCCAGCAGCTTGAATCCCGGAGGGGACTACGAGCAGTACTTC.

The V call is TRBV5-1, the J call TRBJ2-7; D not resolved. Between the trimmed V and J ends, which lost 3 bases and 4 bases, there was a span of 5 bases. In germline, CDR1 is SGHRS, CDR2 YFSETQ. The CDR3 is 11 residues long. The CDR3 region is CASSSQYEQYF. In DNA, the CDR3 is TGCGCCAGCAGCTCCCAATACGAGCAGTACTTC.